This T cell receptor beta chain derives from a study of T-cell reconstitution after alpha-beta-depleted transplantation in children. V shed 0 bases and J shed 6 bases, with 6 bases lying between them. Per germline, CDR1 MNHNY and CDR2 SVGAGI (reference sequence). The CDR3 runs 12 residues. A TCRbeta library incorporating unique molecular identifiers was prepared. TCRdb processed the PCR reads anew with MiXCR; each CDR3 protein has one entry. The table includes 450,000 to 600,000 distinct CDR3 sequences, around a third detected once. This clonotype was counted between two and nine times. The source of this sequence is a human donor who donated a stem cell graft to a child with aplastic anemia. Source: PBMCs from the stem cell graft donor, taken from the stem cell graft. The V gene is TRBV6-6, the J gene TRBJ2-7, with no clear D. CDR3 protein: CASSYSIAEQYF. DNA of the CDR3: TGTGCCAGCAGTTACTCTATCGCCGAGCAGTACTTC.